The T cell receptor beta chain under discussion was sequenced for a study of immune evolution from preneoplasia to lung adenocarcinoma (dated by TCRdb to the early 2020s). As for the study more broadly: HLA loss of heterozygosity was observed in roughly 6.6%, 14% and 36% of AIS, MIA and ADC lesions, respectively, and was not observed in any AAH lesions. Immune contexture across lung adenocarcinoma precursors and invasive adenocarcinoma was profiled using immune gene expression, TCR sequencing and multiplex immunofluorescence. Resected precursor lesions (AAH, AIS, MIA) and invasive adenocarcinomas were compared with paired morphologically normal lung tissue. Sample size was based on specimen availability rather than a prior power calculation. Whole exome sequencing and methylation data from the same cohort of nodules were integrated with the immune data. The overall cohort comprised 53 patients with pulmonary nodules who underwent surgical resection. The TCR sequencing data were obtained from more than 45 patients. According to the study, more than 95 samples went through TCR sequencing. POLYSOLVER was used to infer Class I HLA alleles from exome data, and LOHHLA was used to detect allele-specific HLA loss.

Using the immunoSEQ hsTCRbeta Kit, TCR beta CDR3 regions were sequenced from DNA. The authors' pipeline ran thus. TCR sequencing data were analysed with the ImmunoSEQ Analyzer. T cell clonality was calculated on productive rearrangements as 1 minus Pielou's evenness. To measure T cell diversity, the inverse Simpson index was applied to productive templates. T cell density was expressed as TCR beta template counts normalized to usable DNA, with usable DNA estimated by amplifying and sequencing housekeeping genes. Two-sided Kruskal-Wallis tests were used to compare TCR metrics between histologic stages. TCRdb obtained this table from immuneACCESS and retained in-frame rearrangements with V and J assigned. These tables miss some clones; where compared with another copy, unresolved V genes account for less than half of the shortfall, and the remainder is unexplained. That table gives V, J and clone size, and the DNA gave D and trimming. In all, the sample holds approximately 5,000 clones, and around three quarters of those were seen once. Roughly 7% of the sample belongs to the ten largest clones.

Points on this clone: Which antigen it targets is not known. At one of its ends the junction is not consistent with the germline gene, which may arise from a read error.

The study at large found these results: Findings were based on association rather than direct causation; larger cohorts with long-term follow-up and longitudinal biopsies were deemed needed. Clonality was highest in normal lung, while later-stage lesions appeared to show lower clonality but higher T cell density and diversity. Because all patients came from Japan and China, whether the findings apply to Western populations was uncertain. Normal lung had the highest top T cell clone frequencies, and these frequencies appeared to fall progressively from AAH through AIS, MIA and invasive adenocarcinoma. Compared with EGFR-mutant or double wild-type lesions, KRAS-mutant nodules had the highest T cell clonality.

Patients underwent resection in Japan or China between about 2013 and 2018. Two lung cancer pathologists independently confirmed the histologic diagnosis of each case on H&E slides. Premalignant or tumor cells were enriched for nucleic acid extraction by macro-dissection performed after pathologic assessment. FFPE tissue was used for DNA isolation with the AllPrep DNA/RNA FFPE Kit. The sample comprised FFPE lung adenocarcinoma in situ tissue. This specimen's cell subset or site label, interpreted: preinvasive adenocarcinoma in situ (AIS). This clonotype originated in a person aged 55 to 79 with lung adenocarcinoma.

The DNA sequence follows: TGTGCCAGCAGTTCCCCACTGGAATCCTATAATTCACCCCTCTACTTT. This codes for CASSSPLESYNSPLYF. The chain is assembled from TRBV27 and TRBJ1-6; too little of a D gene remains to name it. The germline V gene (reference sequence) supplies CDR1 MNHEY and CDR2 SMNVEV. Its CDR3 holds 16 amino acids, cysteine through phenylalanine. Solely the CDR3 DNA is kept, with 48 bases framed from the first base.